One and the same sample provided the 3 T cell receptor beta chains below, sequenced in a study of graft-versus-host responses after intestinal transplantation. Measured with immunoSEQ multiplex PCR; TCRdb has only the in-frame clones, and not every one. The table includes 10,000 to 15,000 clones, roughly 33% detected once. Co-plating was performed using about 200,000 CFSE-labeled responder cells and about 200,000 irradiated, violet-dye-labeled stimulator cells. This material consisted of alloreactive CD8+ T cells from a mixed lymphocyte reaction culture, taken before intestinal transplant. Subset reported: CFSE-low proliferating T cells sorted from roughly six-day pre-transplant mixed lymphocyte reaction (GvH or HvG direction). These receptors came from a human patient who received an intestinal transplant.

This chain connects TRBV4-2 to TRBJ2-2; D is ambiguous. The V and J ends lost 0 bases and 6 bases respectively, with 11 bases between them. Germline loops: CDR1 LGHNA, CDR2 YNFKEQ. This CDR3 comprises 15 residues. This chain's CDR3 is CASSQEKGRAGELFF. In DNA, the CDR3 is TGTGCCAGCAGCCAAGAAAAGGGCCGCGCCGGGGAGCTGTTTTTT.

The J gene is TRBJ1-5, the V gene TRBV7-9; D is unclear. Trimming pared 5 bases from V and 5 bases from J, leaving 7 bases between. This CDR3 has 12 residues. CDR1 is SEHNR and CDR2 is FQNEAQ in the germline V gene (reference sequence). CDR3 in amino acids: CASSRWDQPQHF. For the CDR3, the DNA is TGTGCCAGCAGCCGGTGGGATCAGCCCCAGCATTTT. Full variable domain (remainder filled in from reference TRBV7-9 and TRBJ1-5): DTGVSQNPRHKITKRGQNVTFRCDPISEHNRLYWYRQTLGQGPEFLTYFQNEAQLEKSRLLSDRFSAERPKGSFSTLEIQRTEQGDSAMYLCASSRWDQPQHFGDGTRLSIL.

The V and J genes are TRBV7-9 and TRBJ1-1, with D possibly matching TRBD1 (5 bases). Between the trimmed V and J ends, which lost 1 base and 7 bases, there was a span of 13 bases. The germline CDR1 and CDR2 sequences are SEHNR and FQNEAQ (reference sequence). The CDR3 contains 14 residues. CDR3 sequence reads: CASSLVRTSGEAFF. In DNA, the CDR3 is TGTGCCAGCAGCTTAGTCAGGACAAGTGGTGAAGCTTTCTTT.